These T cell receptor beta chains were read from a single sample in a study of vaccination and CD4 T cells after COVID-19. The antigens these receptors bind are not known. TCRdb independently ran MiXCR on the PCR reads; one entry per CDR3 protein. The top ten hold 20% to 25% of the sample, which has more than 2,000 distinct CDR3 sequences, approximately 18% seen once. Sequenced: CD4+ T cells from blood, cultured in vitro. The receptor source for this set is a human donor in good health. CDR3s include the opening cysteine and the closing phenylalanine or tryptophan. Each record gives: J gene, D gene, V gene, clone size, CDR3 DNA, CDR3 protein. D genes are given only for firm matches. Size is omitted from some rows. Given values are once, few, many or a class for expanded clones.

j_gene: TRBJ2-2
d_gene: TRBD2
v_gene: TRBV5-4
abundance: NA
CDR3nt: TGTGCCAGCAGCTCCGGACTAGCGGCGAACACCGGGGAGCTGTTTTTT
CDR3aa: CASSSGLAANTGELFF

j_gene: TRBJ2-3
d_gene: NA
v_gene: TRBV20-1
abundance: few
CDR3nt: TGCAGTGCTAGAGATATGGTCAGCACAGATACGCAGTATTTT
CDR3aa: CSARDMVSTDTQYF

j_gene: TRBJ2-5
d_gene: NA
v_gene: TRBV12-3/TRBV12-4
abundance: NA
CDR3nt: TGTGCCAGCAGCCCGTCGGGTGAGACCCAGTACTTC
CDR3aa: CASSPSGETQYF

j_gene: TRBJ2-1
d_gene: TRBD2
v_gene: TRBV5-4
abundance: NA
CDR3nt: TGTGCCAGCAGCGAATACCTACTAGCGTCGAGCTCCTACAATGAGCAGTTCTTC
CDR3aa: CASSEYLLASSSYNEQFF

j_gene: TRBJ1-1
d_gene: NA
v_gene: TRBV30
abundance: NA
CDR3nt: TGTGCCTGGAGTGCCCGCCATGAAGCTTTCTTT
CDR3aa: CAWSARHEAFF

j_gene: TRBJ2-2
d_gene: NA
v_gene: TRBV12-3/TRBV12-4
abundance: few
CDR3nt: TGTGCGTCCGGGGTGAGGACCGGGGAGCTGTTTTTT
CDR3aa: CASGVRTGELFF

j_gene: TRBJ1-2
d_gene: NA
v_gene: TRBV5-1
abundance: large
CDR3nt: TGCGCCAGCAGCGCGGGGGGCTCAGCTAACTATGGCTACACCTTC
CDR3aa: CASSAGGSANYGYTF

j_gene: TRBJ1-6
d_gene: TRBD1
v_gene: TRBV5-6
abundance: NA
CDR3nt: TGTGCCAGCAGCAGGGACAGGGTAGTCAATTCACCCCTCCACTTT
CDR3aa: CASSRDRVVNSPLHF

j_gene: TRBJ2-1
d_gene: NA
v_gene: TRBV20-1
abundance: few
CDR3nt: TGCAGTGCTAGAGATTATCCTGAGCAGTTCTTC
CDR3aa: CSARDYPEQFF

j_gene: TRBJ2-7
d_gene: TRBD1
v_gene: TRBV19
abundance: NA
CDR3nt: TGTGCCAGTAGGACCCGGACAGGGCAGGAGGAGCAGTACTTC
CDR3aa: CASRTRTGQEEQYF

j_gene: TRBJ2-2
d_gene: TRBD1
v_gene: TRBV6-1
abundance: NA
CDR3nt: TGTGCCAGCGGGGGACAGGGGGTCTTCGTCGGGGAGCTGTTTTTT
CDR3aa: CASGGQGVFVGELFF

j_gene: TRBJ2-5
d_gene: NA
v_gene: TRBV11-2
abundance: NA
CDR3nt: TGTGCCAGCAGCTTAGCGCGAGTGGGGGGGGACATAAGGGCCCAGTACTTC
CDR3aa: CASSLARVGGDIRAQYF

j_gene: TRBJ2-7
d_gene: TRBD1
v_gene: TRBV28
abundance: few
CDR3nt: TGTGCCAGCAGCCCCCCCGGGACAGGGTCCTACGAGCAGTACTTC
CDR3aa: CASSPPGTGSYEQYF

j_gene: TRBJ2-5
d_gene: NA
v_gene: TRBV2
abundance: medium-sized
CDR3nt: TGTGCCAGCAGTGACCGAGCGGAGACCCAGTACTTC
CDR3aa: CASSDRAETQYF

j_gene: TRBJ1-1
d_gene: TRBD1
v_gene: TRBV6-5
abundance: medium-sized
CDR3nt: TGTGCCAGCAGTTTCAGGACAGGGGCAACTGAAGCTTTCTTT
CDR3aa: CASSFRTGATEAFF

j_gene: TRBJ1-5
d_gene: NA
v_gene: TRBV6-5
abundance: medium-sized
CDR3nt: TGTGCCAGCAGTTACGCGGGGCCTAATCAGCCCCAGCATTTT
CDR3aa: CASSYAGPNQPQHF

j_gene: TRBJ2-3
d_gene: NA
v_gene: TRBV2
abundance: few
CDR3nt: TGTGCCAGCCTAGGACCGGCAGATACGCAGTATTTT
CDR3aa: CASLGPADTQYF

j_gene: TRBJ2-4
d_gene: NA
v_gene: TRBV7-9
abundance: NA
CDR3nt: TGTGCCAGCAGCTTAGGTCAAATTCAGTACTTC
CDR3aa: CASSLGQIQYF

j_gene: TRBJ2-1
d_gene: TRBD1
v_gene: TRBV10-2
abundance: NA
CDR3nt: TGCGCCACGGGACAGGGATCCCCTTACTACAATGAGCAGTTCTTC
CDR3aa: CATGQGSPYYNEQFF

j_gene: TRBJ2-1
d_gene: NA
v_gene: TRBV9
abundance: NA
CDR3nt: TGTGCCAGCAGCGCCACCATTGGGCGGGGAGCTTACAATGAGCAGTTCTTC
CDR3aa: CASSATIGRGAYNEQFF

j_gene: TRBJ2-2
d_gene: NA
v_gene: TRBV5-1
abundance: NA
CDR3nt: TGCGCCAGCAGAGGGGGAGGGACAGCGAACACCGGGGAGCTGTTTTTT
CDR3aa: CASRGGGTANTGELFF

j_gene: TRBJ1-5
d_gene: NA
v_gene: TRBV7-6
abundance: large
CDR3nt: TGTGCCAGCAGCTTGTCAGGGGATCTCGGCAATCAGCCCCAGCATTTT
CDR3aa: CASSLSGDLGNQPQHF

j_gene: TRBJ2-5
d_gene: NA
v_gene: TRBV18
abundance: few
CDR3nt: TGTGCCAGCTCACCACTGGGGGACAAAGGGGAGACCCAGTACTTC
CDR3aa: CASSPLGDKGETQYF

j_gene: TRBJ1-3
d_gene: NA
v_gene: TRBV28
abundance: few
CDR3nt: TGTGCCAGCAGTTTAGACAGGACCTACTCTGGAAACACCATATATTTT
CDR3aa: CASSLDRTYSGNTIYF

j_gene: TRBJ1-4
d_gene: NA
v_gene: TRBV18
abundance: NA
CDR3nt: TGTGCCAGCTCACCCATCGGTCCCGTAGCTAATGAAAAACTGTTTTTT
CDR3aa: CASSPIGPVANEKLFF

j_gene: TRBJ2-7
d_gene: TRBD1
v_gene: TRBV5-1
abundance: NA
CDR3nt: TGCGCCAGCTCATGGGGACAGGGGGTTACCTACGAGCAGTACTTC
CDR3aa: CASSWGQGVTYEQYF

j_gene: TRBJ2-1
d_gene: TRBD2
v_gene: TRBV20-1
abundance: few
CDR3nt: TGCAGTGCTGGAGAACTAGCGGGAGGTTACAATGAGCAGTTCTTC
CDR3aa: CSAGELAGGYNEQFF

j_gene: TRBJ1-1
d_gene: NA
v_gene: TRBV7-3
abundance: few
CDR3nt: TGTGCCAGCAGCTTAATGGGCGGGGTCCGGACTGAAGCTTTCTTT
CDR3aa: CASSLMGGVRTEAFF

j_gene: TRBJ1-2
d_gene: NA
v_gene: TRBV4-3
abundance: few
CDR3nt: TGCGCCAGCAGCCAAGATCTGGGAAGGGAGGATGGCTACACCTTC
CDR3aa: CASSQDLGREDGYTF

j_gene: TRBJ1-5
d_gene: NA
v_gene: TRBV6-1
abundance: large
CDR3nt: NA
CDR3aa: CASRTGRISPSIF

j_gene: TRBJ2-7
d_gene: NA
v_gene: TRBV14
abundance: NA
CDR3nt: TGTGCCAGCAGCCAAGTGATGGGGGCCGAGCAGTACTTC
CDR3aa: CASSQVMGAEQYF

j_gene: TRBJ1-1
d_gene: NA
v_gene: TRBV9
abundance: NA
CDR3nt: TGTGCCAGCAGCGTAGCCTCGGACAGCTACACTGAAGCTTTCTTT
CDR3aa: CASSVASDSYTEAFF

j_gene: TRBJ1-6
d_gene: NA
v_gene: TRBV19
abundance: NA
CDR3nt: TGTGCCAGTAGGATACAGGGTCCCGATTCACCCCTCCACTTT
CDR3aa: CASRIQGPDSPLHF

j_gene: TRBJ2-2
d_gene: NA
v_gene: TRBV24-1
abundance: NA
CDR3nt: TGTGCCACCAAAAATGCAGATGTTGGCGGGGAGCTGTTTTTT
CDR3aa: CATKNADVGGELFF

j_gene: TRBJ1-2
d_gene: NA
v_gene: TRBV20-1
abundance: few
CDR3nt: TGCAGTGCTAGAGGGGGGAGACTTGGCTACACCTTC
CDR3aa: CSARGGRLGYTF

j_gene: TRBJ2-7
d_gene: TRBD1
v_gene: TRBV5-4
abundance: few
CDR3nt: TGTGCCAGCAGCCTCGACAGGGTTGGCGAGCAGTACTTC
CDR3aa: CASSLDRVGEQYF

j_gene: TRBJ2-5
d_gene: NA
v_gene: TRBV18
abundance: NA
CDR3nt: TGTGCCAGCTCACCACTGTTAGAGACCCAGTACTTC
CDR3aa: CASSPLLETQYF

j_gene: TRBJ2-5
d_gene: NA
v_gene: TRBV19
abundance: NA
CDR3nt: TGTGCCAGTAGTCAGGGAAAATGGGAGACCCAGTACTTC
CDR3aa: CASSQGKWETQYF

j_gene: TRBJ1-4
d_gene: NA
v_gene: TRBV4-1
abundance: NA
CDR3nt: TGCGCCAGCAGCCAAAGGGAAGAACTGTTTTTT
CDR3aa: CASSQREELFF

j_gene: TRBJ2-2
d_gene: NA
v_gene: TRBV20-1
abundance: NA
CDR3nt: TGCAGTGCACATAAAGCAGGGACCGGGGAGCTGTTTTTT
CDR3aa: CSAHKAGTGELFF

j_gene: TRBJ2-7
d_gene: NA
v_gene: TRBV14
abundance: NA
CDR3nt: TGTGCCAGCAGCCGTGCAGACGCCTACGAGCAGTACTTC
CDR3aa: CASSRADAYEQYF

j_gene: TRBJ2-5
d_gene: NA
v_gene: TRBV5-1
abundance: NA
CDR3nt: TGCGCCAGCAGCTTGGCCTCCCCCCAAGAGACCCAGTACTTC
CDR3aa: CASSLASPQETQYF

j_gene: TRBJ1-2
d_gene: NA
v_gene: TRBV28
abundance: medium-sized
CDR3nt: TGTGCCAGCACCCCAGGCGGCGGTAACTATGGCTACACCTTC
CDR3aa: CASTPGGGNYGYTF

j_gene: TRBJ2-7
d_gene: NA
v_gene: TRBV10-3
abundance: few
CDR3nt: TGTGCCATCAGTGAGTCGAGAGGACCCAGCCACGAGCAGTACTTC
CDR3aa: CAISESRGPSHEQYF

j_gene: TRBJ1-1
d_gene: TRBD1
v_gene: TRBV4-3
abundance: few
CDR3nt: TGCGCCAGCAGCCCCGAGACAGGGAGTACTGAAGCTTTCTTT
CDR3aa: CASSPETGSTEAFF

j_gene: TRBJ2-3
d_gene: NA
v_gene: TRBV7-2
abundance: NA
CDR3nt: TGTGCCAGCAGGGGGGGGGCTCCTAGGTTGGGTACGCAGTATTTT
CDR3aa: CASRGGAPRLGTQYF

j_gene: TRBJ1-1
d_gene: NA
v_gene: TRBV6-5
abundance: NA
CDR3nt: TGTGTCAGCAGTTATGAGGAGGGGGAGGCTTTCTTT
CDR3aa: CVSSYEEGEAFF

j_gene: TRBJ1-1
d_gene: NA
v_gene: TRBV7-2
abundance: NA
CDR3nt: TGTGCCAGCAGCTTAATAGGGACCGCCCCCGGGACTGAAGCTTTCTTT
CDR3aa: CASSLIGTAPGTEAFF

j_gene: TRBJ2-7
d_gene: NA
v_gene: TRBV7-6
abundance: few
CDR3nt: TGTGCCAGCAGCTCTCTAGGGGGGGCCCGGTCCTACGAGCAGTACTTC
CDR3aa: CASSSLGGARSYEQYF

j_gene: TRBJ2-5
d_gene: NA
v_gene: TRBV11-2
abundance: NA
CDR3nt: TGTGCCAGCAGCTTAGCTAAAGAGACCCAGTACTTC
CDR3aa: CASSLAKETQYF

j_gene: TRBJ1-6
d_gene: TRBD1
v_gene: TRBV7-3
abundance: medium-sized
CDR3nt: TGTGCCAGCAGCTTAGCAGGGGGGGCGTCTTCACCCCTCCACTTT
CDR3aa: CASSLAGGASSPLHF

j_gene: TRBJ2-5
d_gene: TRBD1
v_gene: TRBV5-1
abundance: NA
CDR3nt: TGCGCCACCCGGACAGGTCCCCAGGAGACCCAGTACTTC
CDR3aa: CATRTGPQETQYF

j_gene: TRBJ2-1
d_gene: NA
v_gene: TRBV5-4
abundance: NA
CDR3nt: TGTGCCAGCAGCTTGGATGTGACTGAGCAGTTCTTC
CDR3aa: CASSLDVTEQFF

j_gene: TRBJ2-7
d_gene: TRBD2
v_gene: TRBV5-1
abundance: NA
CDR3nt: TGCGCCAGCAGCTTGCCTAGCGGGAGCCACGAGCAGTACTTC
CDR3aa: CASSLPSGSHEQYF

j_gene: TRBJ1-4
d_gene: NA
v_gene: TRBV6-1
abundance: few
CDR3nt: TGTGCCAGCAGGGACAGCCTGACTAATGAAAAACTGTTTTTT
CDR3aa: CASRDSLTNEKLFF

j_gene: TRBJ2-1
d_gene: TRBD1
v_gene: TRBV7-9
abundance: NA
CDR3nt: TGTGCCAGCAGCTTAGGACAGGGCATCAAATACAATGAGCAGTTCTTC
CDR3aa: CASSLGQGIKYNEQFF

j_gene: TRBJ2-3
d_gene: NA
v_gene: TRBV6-4
abundance: NA
CDR3nt: TGTGCCAGCAGTAATAATGGGCTGGATACGCAGTATTTT
CDR3aa: CASSNNGLDTQYF

j_gene: TRBJ2-5
d_gene: TRBD2
v_gene: TRBV7-2
abundance: few
CDR3nt: TGTGCCAGCAGCCCGTCTAGCGGGGGGGCTCAAGAGACCCAGTACTTC
CDR3aa: CASSPSSGGAQETQYF

j_gene: TRBJ2-3
d_gene: NA
v_gene: TRBV10-3
abundance: NA
CDR3nt: TGTGCCATCAGCGGGCCTAGCACAGATACGCAGTATTTT
CDR3aa: CAISGPSTDTQYF